The 27 T cell receptor beta chains below all came from one sample that was sequenced in a study of brain T cells in children with intractable seizures. Method: immunoSEQ multiplex PCR; TCRdb's copy keeps in-frame clones and lacks some. This sample has 340,000 or so clones, with 93% found just once. Time point described: blood from clinic visit 5 months post-surgery; TSC patient then seizure free. Sample: peripheral blood, taken about 5 months after surgery. These receptors came from a boy under three years old with tuberous sclerosis and intractable seizures.

The chain employs TRBV13 and TRBJ2-1; 12 nucleotides line up with TRBD2. Trimming took 4 bases from V and 9 from J; bases not matched to a gene: 7. The length of the CDR3 is 15 residues. CDR1 is PRHDT and CDR2 is FYEKMQ in the germline V gene (reference sequence). CDR3 DNA: TGTGCCAGCAGCTCACCGACTAGCGGGAGAATTGAGCAGTTCTTC. It encodes CASSSPTSGRIEQFF.

This clone was observed a single time. J is TRBJ2-7 and V is TRBV11-2, with 12 bases fitting TRBD1. CDR1 is SGHAT and CDR2 is FQNNGV in the germline V gene. The CDR3 consists of 17 residues. Unmatched junction bases numbered 11, after V lost 1 base and J lost 7 bases. This CDR3 is CASSLVTGQGASREQYF. In DNA form, the CDR3 reads TGTGCCAGCAGCTTAGTTACGGGACAGGGGGCATCGCGGGAGCAGTACTTC.

Here the CDR3 DNA reads TGTGCCAGCAGTTTCGTGGGGAATCCGGGTGAGCAGTACTTC. This codes for CASSFVGNPGEQYF. The chain links TRBV27 to TRBJ2-7; D not resolved. The germline gives CDR1 MNHEY, CDR2 SMNVEV (reference sequence). There are 14 residues in the CDR3. Trimming left V 3 bases short and J 7 bases short, with 16 bases between.

The gene calls are TRBV6-4 and TRBJ1-1, with D uncertain. V was pared by 6 bases and J by 1 base, with 6 bases between. The CDR3 spans 12 residues. Germline lookup yields CDR1 MRHNA and CDR2 SNTAGT. CDR3 residues: CASRRQNTEAFF. CDR3 nucleotides: TGTGCCAGCAGGCGACAGAACACTGAAGCTTTCTTT.

The V gene is TRBV3-1 (or the pseudogene TRBV3-2), the J gene TRBJ2-7; 7 nucleotides line up with TRBD2. V shed 4 bases and J 0 bases; nucleotides not matched to a gene: 6. The germline CDR1 and CDR2 sequences are LGHDT and YNNKEL (reference sequence). The CDR3 runs to 15 residues. CDR3 residues: CASSLGRESSYEQYF. DNA of the CDR3: TGTGCCAGCAGCCTGGGGAGGGAAAGCTCCTACGAGCAGTACTTC.

The chain has TRBV24-1 and TRBJ1-2; D gene uncertain. Between the trimmed V and J ends, which lost 1 base and 5 bases, there was a span of 4 bases. This CDR3 is built from 12 residues. CDR1 is KGHDR and CDR2 is SFDVKD in the germline V gene. The CDR3 DNA sequence: TGTGCCACCAGTGATTTAAATTATGGCTACACCTTC. It specifies CATSDLNYGYTF.

V is TRBV1 and J is TRBJ2-7; no DNA check was done on the table's D call, TRBD2. TRBV1 is described as a pseudogene. The CDR3 consists of 17 residues. CDR3 coding DNA: TGCACCAGCAGCCAAGGGGGAGGAGGGGTAGCGATGCTCGAGCAGTACTTC. As protein: CTSSQGGGGVAMLEQYF.

J is TRBJ2-7 and V is TRBV30; weak D call: TRBD1 (5 bases). The germline V gene encodes CDR1 GTSNPN and CDR2 SVGIG (reference sequence). The CDR3 consists of 14 residues. V was trimmed by 0 bases and J by 3 bases, leaving 12 bases between them. CDR3 nucleotides: TGTGCCTGGAGTGTAGGGGTTGTCCGCTACGAGCAGTACTTC. Translating it yields CAWSVGVVRYEQYF.

This sequence joins TRBV6-6 and TRBJ1-5, with unresolved D. The CDR3 totals 14 residues. Germline V gene lookup returns CDR1 MNHNY and CDR2 SVGAGI (reference sequence). The V gene lost 6 bases and the J gene lost 4 bases, with 13 bases spanning the gap. The CDR3 region has the DNA TGTGCCAGCAGCCTATGGAGAGGGAATCAGCCCCAGCATTTT. The encoded protein is CASSLWRGNQPQHF.

The chain joins TRBV18 to TRBJ2-5; 9 positions agree with TRBD1. CDR3 length: 16 residues. In germline, CDR1 is KGHSH, CDR2 LQKENI. Trimming took 3 bases from V and 1 from J; bases not matched to a gene: 6. The CDR3 loop is CASSPLGQGLQETQYF. The CDR3 region has the DNA TGTGCCAGCTCACCCCTGGGACAGGGACTCCAAGAGACCCAGTACTTC. Full variable domain (missing parts from reference TRBV18 and TRBJ2-5): NAGVMQNPRHLVRRRGQEARLRCSPMKGHSHVYWYRQLPEEGLKFMVYLQKENIIDESGMPKERFSAEFPKEGPSILRIQQVVRGDSAAYFCASSPLGQGLQETQYFGPGTRLLVL.

This chain joins TRBV27 and TRBJ1-2, with D tentatively TRBD1 (5 bases). CDR3 length: 16 residues. Germline V CDR1 and CDR2: MNHEY, SMNVEV (reference sequence). Trimming cost V 3 bases and J 2 bases, with 16 bases left between them. The CDR3 DNA sequence: TGTGCCAGCAGTTTCAATTCCCAGGGACTCAACTATGGCTACACCTTC. Its protein product is CASSFNSQGLNYGYTF.

The rearrangement joins TRBV5-4 to TRBJ2-2; 7 bases fit TRBD2. The trim removed 4 bases at V and 5 bases at J, leaving 8 bases unmatched. Germline CDR1 reads SGHNT; CDR2 reads YYREEE (reference sequence). The CDR3 has 15 residues. CDR3 sequence: CASSTGGKGTGELFF. DNA for the CDR3: TGTGCCAGCAGCACGGGGGGTAAGGGAACCGGGGAGCTGTTTTTT.

The chain combines TRBV29-1 with TRBJ1-1; D is unclear. With 6 bases removed from V and 5 bases from J, the gap between germline ends came to 10 bases. The germline V gene encodes CDR1 SQVTM and CDR2 ANQGSEA. This CDR3 is built from 11 residues. In DNA, the CDR3 is TGCAGCGTCATCCCGAGGACTGAAGCTTTCTTT. Residues: CSVIPRTEAFF.

In the case of this clone: Germline is not matched at one junction end, which may reflect a read error. The J gene is TRBJ1-1, the V gene TRBV5-1; 11 nucleotides agree with TRBD1. Germline assignment: CDR1 SGHRS and CDR2 YFSETQ. The CDR3 covers 15 residues. The CDR3 DNA sequence: TGCGCCGGCAGCGGGGGACAGGGGGAGAACACTGAAGCTTTCTTT. Translation: CAGSGGQGENTEAFF.

The V gene is TRBV12-3 or TRBV12-4, the J gene TRBJ1-2; TRBD1 aligns across 7 bases. CDR3 length: 13 amino acids. Unmatched junction bases numbered 6, after V lost 1 base and J lost 10 bases. CDR3 amino acids: CASSLVDRADYTF. CDR3 in DNA: TGTGCCAGCAGTTTAGTAGACAGGGCGGACTACACCTTC.

The DNA of the CDR3 is TGTGCCAGCAGCCAAGCTCCAGGAGGTCGGTACAATGAGCAGTTCTTC. It translates to CASSQAPGGRYNEQFF. The V and J genes are TRBV3-1 (or the pseudogene TRBV3-2) and TRBJ2-1, with D possibly matching TRBD2 (5 bases). V was clipped by 1 base and J by 4 bases, with 14 bases between them. Germline V gene lookup returns CDR1 LGHDT and CDR2 YNNKEL (reference sequence). CDR3 length equals 16 residues.

This chain links TRBV3-1 (or the pseudogene TRBV3-2) with TRBJ2-1; 13 positions match TRBD2. CDR3 length: 17 residues. Germline V gene lookup returns CDR1 LGHDT and CDR2 YNNKEL (reference sequence). With 1 base clipped from V and 10 bases from J, the junction kept 10 bases outside the gene matches. CDR3 bases: TGTGCCAGCAGCCAAGGGACCAGACTAGCGGGAGGTGAAGAGCAGTTCTTC. It yields the protein CASSQGTRLAGGEEQFF.

The chain is built from TRBV9 and TRBJ2-5; TRBD1 matches at 7 bases. V dropped 3 bases and J dropped 1; count of bases not matched to a gene: 12. This CDR3 region has 17 residues. From germline, CDR1 is SGDLS and CDR2 YYNGEE. The CDR3 coding sequence is TGTGCCAGCAGCGCGGGACAGAGGTTCGGTTCCCAAGAGACCCAGTACTTC. It codes for CASSAGQRFGSQETQYF.

V gene TRBV19 combines with J gene TRBJ2-1; 8 positions match TRBD1. J lost 6 bases, V lost 1 base, and 8 bases had no gene match. The CDR3 length is 16 residues. The germline CDR1 and CDR2 sequences are LNHDA and SQIVND (reference sequence). The CDR3 region has the DNA TGTGCCAGTAGTATAGTACCGGACAGGGTGTCCAATGAGCAGTTCTTC. Translating gives CASSIVPDRVSNEQFF. Looking up the rest from reference TRBV19 and TRBJ2-1 gives the full variable domain: DGGITQSPKYLFRKEGQNVTLSCEQNLNHDAMYWYRQDPGQGLRLIYYSQIVNDFQKGDIAEGYSVSREKKESFPLTVTSAQKNPTAFYLCASSIVPDRVSNEQFFGPGTRLTVL.

The chain combines TRBV24-1 with TRBJ1-1; D is uncertain. This CDR3 is 12 amino acids long. Germline V gives CDR1 KGHDR, CDR2 SFDVKD. Trimming cost V 1 base and J 7 bases, with 6 bases left between them. CDR3 coding DNA: TGTGCCACCAGTGATTTTGGCGGTGAAGCTTTCTTT. It yields the protein CATSDFGGEAFF.

This clone has only one observation. J is TRBJ1-4 and V is TRBV6-5; D is unresolved. The germline V gene has CDR1 MNHEY and CDR2 SVGAGI. The CDR3 has 15 amino acids. Trimming pared 2 bases from V and 3 bases from J, leaving 10 bases between. The CDR3 DNA reads as TGTGCCAGCAGTTACACGGGCGAGTCTAATGAAAAACTGTTTTTT. It is translated as CASSYTGESNEKLFF.

The count of this clone is one. The chain couples TRBV5-3 to TRBJ1-6; the D is unclear. TRBV5-3 is reported as an ORF; its role is uncertain. CDR3 length: 18 amino acids. V was shortened by 0 bases and J by 6 bases, with 19 bases between the two germline ends. CDR3 residues: CARSLELYRRHSNSPLHF. CDR3 sequence (DNA): TGTGCCAGAAGCTTGGAACTCTACCGTCGACACTCTAATTCACCCCTCCACTTT.

This clone was seen a single time. The CDR3 DNA reads TGTGCCAGCAGCAAGGACAGCTCCTATAATTCACCCCTCCACTTT. Amino acids: CASSKDSSYNSPLHF. This chain joins TRBV3-1 (or the pseudogene TRBV3-2) and TRBJ1-6; maybe TRBD1 (6 bases). V dropped 5 bases and J dropped 0 bases, with 8 bases sitting between them. Germline V CDR1 and CDR2: LGHDT, YNNKEL (reference sequence). There are 15 residues in the CDR3.

This clone was detected only once. CDR3 nucleotides: TGTGCCAGCAGTTTATTCGACGGGGGTTCACCCCTCCACTTT. This translates into CASSLFDGGSPLHF. The V call is TRBV27, the J call TRBJ1-6; D perhaps matches TRBD1 (5 bases). V lost 1 base and J lost 9, with 10 bases in between. Germline V gives CDR1 MNHEY, CDR2 SMNVEV (reference sequence). The length of the CDR3 is 14 residues.

This clone was counted a single time. The chain joins TRBV27 to TRBJ2-2; TRBD2 is a possible D gene (6 bases). The germline CDR1 and CDR2 sequences are MNHEY and SMNVEV (reference sequence). The CDR3 length is 15 residues. Trimming took 8 bases from V and 6 from J, leaving 19 bases between them. The DNA for the CDR3 is TGTGCCAGCTCACGGGAAGGAGGGTTGGCCGGGGAGCTGTTTTTT. This sequence encodes CASSREGGLAGELFF.

V gene TRBV11-3 combines with J gene TRBJ2-1, with no clear D. This CDR3 contains 12 residues. Trimming removed 5 bases from V and 2 bases from J, with 4 bases in between. CDR1 and CDR2 from the germline V gene are SGHNT and YENEEA. CDR3 in amino acids: CASSRAYNEQFF. The DNA for the CDR3 is TGTGCCAGCAGCCGCGCCTACAATGAGCAGTTCTTC. The entire variable domain, with the rest obtained from reference TRBV11-3 and TRBJ2-1, is as follows: EAGVVQSPRYKIIEKKQPVAFWCNPISGHNTLYWYLQNLGQGPELLIRYENEEAVDDSQLPKDRFSAERLKGVDSTLKIQPAELGDSAVYLCASSRAYNEQFFGPGTRLTVL.

This clone was seen only once. V gene TRBV7-6 combines with J gene TRBJ2-7, with TRBD2 matching 10 bases. Germline CDR1 and CDR2: SGHVS and FNYEAQ. Unmatched junction bases numbered 6, after V lost 5 bases and J lost 2 bases. The CDR3 consists of 15 residues. The CDR3 reads CASSAGTSEPYEQYF. CDR3 DNA sequence: TGTGCCAGCAGCGCCGGGACTAGCGAGCCCTACGAGCAGTACTTC.